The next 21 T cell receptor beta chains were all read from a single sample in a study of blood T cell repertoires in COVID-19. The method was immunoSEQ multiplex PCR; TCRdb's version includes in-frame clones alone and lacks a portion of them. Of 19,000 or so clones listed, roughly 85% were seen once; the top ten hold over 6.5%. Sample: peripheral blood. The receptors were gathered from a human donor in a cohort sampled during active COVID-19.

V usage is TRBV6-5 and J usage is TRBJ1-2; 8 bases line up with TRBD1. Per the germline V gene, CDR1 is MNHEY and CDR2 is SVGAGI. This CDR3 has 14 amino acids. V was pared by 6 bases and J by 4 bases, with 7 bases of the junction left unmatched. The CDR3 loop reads CASRGQVRAYGYTF. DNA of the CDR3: TGTGCCAGCAGGGGACAGGTTAGGGCCTATGGCTACACCTTC.

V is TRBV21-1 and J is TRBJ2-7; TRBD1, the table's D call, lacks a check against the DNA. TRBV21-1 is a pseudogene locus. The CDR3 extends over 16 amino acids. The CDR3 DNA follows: TGTGCCAGCAGCAAAGCGCTCCAGGGGTTGGATTACGAGCAGTACTTC. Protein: CASSKALQGLDYEQYF.

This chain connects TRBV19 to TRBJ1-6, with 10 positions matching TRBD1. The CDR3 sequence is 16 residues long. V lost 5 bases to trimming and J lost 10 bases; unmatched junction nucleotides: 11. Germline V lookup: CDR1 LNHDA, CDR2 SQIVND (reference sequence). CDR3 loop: CASSGPGTGVNSPLHF. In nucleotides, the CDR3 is TGTGCCAGTAGTGGACCCGGGACAGGGGTAAACTCACCCCTCCACTTT.

The CDR3, as DNA: TGTGCCAGTAGTATCCTGGCAGGGGCCGGGAACACTGAAGCTTTCTTT. It is translated as CASSILAGAGNTEAFF. The V and J genes are TRBV19 and TRBJ1-1; weak D call: TRBD1 (6 bases). The germline V gene has CDR1 LNHDA and CDR2 SQIVND (reference sequence). Trimming stripped 3 bases from V and 1 base from J, with 15 bases between. CDR3 length equals 16 residues.

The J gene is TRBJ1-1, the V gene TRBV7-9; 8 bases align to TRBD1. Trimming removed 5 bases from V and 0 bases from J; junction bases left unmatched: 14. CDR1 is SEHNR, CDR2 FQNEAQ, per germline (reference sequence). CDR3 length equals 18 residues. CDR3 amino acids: CASSHPPGGGGMNTEAFF. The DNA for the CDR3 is TGTGCCAGCAGCCACCCCCCAGGGGGCGGGGGCATGAACACTGAAGCTTTCTTT. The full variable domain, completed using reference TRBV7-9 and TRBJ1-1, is DTGVSQNPRHKITKRGQNVTFRCDPISEHNRLYWYRQTLGQGPEFLTYFQNEAQLEKSRLLSDRFSAERPKGSFSTLEIQRTEQGDSAMYLCASSHPPGGGGMNTEAFFGQGTRLTVV.

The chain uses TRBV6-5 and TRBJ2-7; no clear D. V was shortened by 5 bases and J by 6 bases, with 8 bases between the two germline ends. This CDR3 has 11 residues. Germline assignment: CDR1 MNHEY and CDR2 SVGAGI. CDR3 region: CASSRRSEQYF. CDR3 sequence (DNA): TGTGCCAGCAGTCGTCGGAGCGAGCAGTACTTC.

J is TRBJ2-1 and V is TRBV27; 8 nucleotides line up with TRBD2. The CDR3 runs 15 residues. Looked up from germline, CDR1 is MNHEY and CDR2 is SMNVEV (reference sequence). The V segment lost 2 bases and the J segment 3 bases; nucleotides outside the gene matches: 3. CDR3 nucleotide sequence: TGTGCCAGCAGTTTACTCCGGGGGGGCTACAATGAGCAGTTCTTC. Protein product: CASSLLRGGYNEQFF.

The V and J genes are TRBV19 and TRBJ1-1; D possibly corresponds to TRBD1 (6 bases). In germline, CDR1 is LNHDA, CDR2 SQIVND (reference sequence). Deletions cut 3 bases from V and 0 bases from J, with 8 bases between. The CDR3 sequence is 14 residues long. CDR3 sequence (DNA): TGTGCCAGTAGTATCCCAGGGGTGAACACTGAAGCTTTCTTT. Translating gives CASSIPGVNTEAFF.

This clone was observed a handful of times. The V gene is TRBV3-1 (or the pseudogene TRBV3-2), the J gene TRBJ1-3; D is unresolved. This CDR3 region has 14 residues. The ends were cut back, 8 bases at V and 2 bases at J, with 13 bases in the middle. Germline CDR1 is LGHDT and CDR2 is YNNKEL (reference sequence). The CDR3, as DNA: TGTGCCAGCGCCCGGGGAGCAGCTGGAAACACCATATATTTT. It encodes CASARGAAGNTIYF.

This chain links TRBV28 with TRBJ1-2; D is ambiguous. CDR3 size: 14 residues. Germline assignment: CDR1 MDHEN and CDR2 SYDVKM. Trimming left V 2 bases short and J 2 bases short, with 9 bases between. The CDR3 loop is CASSLAHGNYGYTF. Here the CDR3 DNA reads TGTGCCAGCAGTTTAGCCCACGGGAACTATGGCTACACCTTC.

CDR3 amino acids: CASSLTGTAEAFF. The CDR3 region has the DNA TGTGCCAGCTCATTAACCGGGACAGCCGAAGCTTTCTTT. The J gene is TRBJ1-1, the V gene TRBV18; TRBD1 agrees at 7 bases. J was trimmed by 8 bases and V by 5 bases; bases with no gene match: 8. This CDR3 comprises 13 residues. Germline V gene data show CDR1 as KGHSH and CDR2 as LQKENI. Supplemented by reference TRBV18 and TRBJ1-1, the full variable domain reads NAGVMQNPRHLVRRRGQEARLRCSPMKGHSHVYWYRQLPEEGLKFMVYLQKENIIDESGMPKERFSAEFPKEGPSILRIQQVVRGDSAAYFCASSLTGTAEAFFGQGTRLTVV.

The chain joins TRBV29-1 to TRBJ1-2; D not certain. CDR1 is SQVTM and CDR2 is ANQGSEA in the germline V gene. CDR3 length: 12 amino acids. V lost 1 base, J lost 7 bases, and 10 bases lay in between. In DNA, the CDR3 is TGCAGCGTTGAAGCGTACGGGGTTGGCTACACCTTC. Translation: CSVEAYGVGYTF.

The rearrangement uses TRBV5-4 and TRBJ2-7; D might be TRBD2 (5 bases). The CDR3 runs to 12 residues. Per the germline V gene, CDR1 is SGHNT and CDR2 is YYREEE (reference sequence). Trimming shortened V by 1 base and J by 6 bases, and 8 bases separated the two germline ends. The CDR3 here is CASSLSAGEQYF. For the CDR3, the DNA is TGTGCCAGCAGCTTGTCTGCGGGCGAGCAGTACTTC.

CDR3 coding DNA: TGTGCCAGCAGCCAAGTTCCGGGGGTGGGGGAAAAACTGTTTTTT. This gives the protein CASSQVPGVGEKLFF. V and J are TRBV4-2 and TRBJ1-4; a possible D gene is TRBD1 (5 bases). Germline V CDR1 and CDR2: LGHNA, YNFKEQ. This CDR3 has 15 amino acids. V dropped 1 base and J dropped 8 bases, with 14 bases sitting between them.

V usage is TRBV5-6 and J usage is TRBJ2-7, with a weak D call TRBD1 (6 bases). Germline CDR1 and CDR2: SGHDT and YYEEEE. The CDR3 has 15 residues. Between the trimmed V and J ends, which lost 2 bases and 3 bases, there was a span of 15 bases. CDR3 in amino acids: CASSLPPGTSYEQYF. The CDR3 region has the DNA TGTGCCAGCAGCTTACCCCCCGGGACAAGCTACGAGCAGTACTTC.

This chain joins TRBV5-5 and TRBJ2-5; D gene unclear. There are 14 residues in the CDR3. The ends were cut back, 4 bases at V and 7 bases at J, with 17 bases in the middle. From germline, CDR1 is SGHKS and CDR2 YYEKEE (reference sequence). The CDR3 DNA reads TGTGCCAGCAGCAAAGGTGATCCAGAGGTGACCCAGTACTTC. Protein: CASSKGDPEVTQYF. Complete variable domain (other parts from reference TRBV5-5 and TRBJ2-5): DAGVTQSPTHLIKTRGQQVTLRCSPISGHKSVSWYQQVLGQGPQFIFQYYEKEERGRGNFPDRFSARQFPNYSSELNVNALLLGDSALYLCASSKGDPEVTQYFGPGTRLLVL.

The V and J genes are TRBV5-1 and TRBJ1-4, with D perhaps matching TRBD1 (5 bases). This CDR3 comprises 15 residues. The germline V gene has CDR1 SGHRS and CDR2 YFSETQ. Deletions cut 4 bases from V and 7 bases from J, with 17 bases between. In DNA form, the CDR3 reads TGCGCCAGCAGCCAACCTGGGGGACTGACTGAAAAACTGTTTTTT. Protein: CASSQPGGLTEKLFF.

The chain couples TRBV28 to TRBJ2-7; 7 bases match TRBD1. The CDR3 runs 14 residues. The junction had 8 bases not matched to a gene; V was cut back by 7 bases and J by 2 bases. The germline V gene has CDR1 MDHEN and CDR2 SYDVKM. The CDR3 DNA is TGTGCCAGCATTCCCCGGGACAGAGCCTACGAGCAGTACTTC. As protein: CASIPRDRAYEQYF.

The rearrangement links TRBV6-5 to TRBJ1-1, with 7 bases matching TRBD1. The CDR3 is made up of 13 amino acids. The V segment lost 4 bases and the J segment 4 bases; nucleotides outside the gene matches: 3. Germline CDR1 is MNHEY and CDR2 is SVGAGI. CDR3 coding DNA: TGTGCCAGCAGTTGGGGGACAGCCACTGAAGCTTTCTTT. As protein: CASSWGTATEAFF.

The CDR3 is CASSLTAAYGYTF. The CDR3, as DNA: TGTGCCAGCAGTCTGACAGCCGCCTATGGCTACACCTTC. The J gene is TRBJ1-2, the V gene TRBV6-6; a possible D gene is TRBD1 (5 bases). This CDR3 spans 13 amino acids. V was cut by 5 bases and J by 4 bases, with 11 bases left in between. Germline CDR1 MNHNY, CDR2 SVGAGI (reference sequence).

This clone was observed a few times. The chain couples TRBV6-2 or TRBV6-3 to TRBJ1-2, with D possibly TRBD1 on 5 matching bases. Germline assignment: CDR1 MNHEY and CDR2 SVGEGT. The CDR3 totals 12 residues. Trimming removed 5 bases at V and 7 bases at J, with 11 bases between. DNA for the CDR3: TGTGCCAGCAGTCGAGATCAGGGTGGCTACACCTTC. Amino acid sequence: CASSRDQGGYTF.